Presented here are 23 T cell receptor beta chains from one specimen sequenced in a study of T cells expressing NK-cell markers. TCRdb re-called the 5' RACE reads; every CDR3 protein appears as one record, without DNA. The sample includes a few hundred thousand distinct CDR3 sequences. Sequencing was done on a sample of blood T cells: a sorted CD56 or NKG2C T cell subset, CD4+ or CD8+ T cells, or bulk PBMC T cells (not recorded which). The receptors derive from a man aged 18 to 29 in good health.

V usage is TRBV29-1 and J usage is TRBJ2-3. The CDR3 totals 12 residues. Germline values: CDR1 SQVTM, CDR2 ANQGSEA. The CDR3 region is CSDRHSTDTQYF.

The rearrangement links TRBV12-3 or TRBV12-4 to TRBJ1-6. The CDR3 totals 14 residues. CDR3 loop: CASSLRQGNSPLHF.

The rearrangement uses TRBV12-3 or TRBV12-4 and TRBJ2-7; TCRdb outputs TRBD1, but without DNA this stays unchecked. The CDR3 length is 14 residues. This CDR3 reads CASSLRGTAYEQYF.

The chain carries TRBV20-1 and TRBJ1-1; the D call of TRBD1 rests on TCRdb alone, since no DNA is present to check it. Looked up from germline, CDR1 is DFQATT and CDR2 is SNEGSKA (reference sequence). CDR3 length equals 13 residues. The CDR3 loop reads CSARDRGQGEAFF.

This sequence joins TRBV12-3 or TRBV12-4 and TRBJ2-5; the D call of TRBD2 rests on TCRdb alone, since no DNA is present to check it. This CDR3 contains 15 residues. The CDR3 loop reads CASSFDLAGGETQYF.

The V and J genes are TRBV3-1 and TRBJ1-2; TCRdb calls TRBD1, which cannot be checked without DNA. This CDR3 spans 13 amino acids. Per germline, CDR1 LGHDT and CDR2 YNNKEL (reference sequence). The CDR3 loop is CASSPGTIDGYTF.

The chain recombines TRBV10-3 with TRBJ2-3; the TCRdb call, TRBD2, lacks DNA for checking. The CDR3 extends over 14 amino acids. Germline CDR1 ENHRY, CDR2 SYGVKD. The CDR3 sequence: CAISFPGPSDTQYF.

The rearrangement uses TRBV6-5 and TRBJ2-6; checking the TCRdb D call of TRBD1 is not possible without DNA. Germline V gene sequence: CDR1 MNHEY, CDR2 SVGAGI. The CDR3 is made up of 15 amino acids. The CDR3 loop reads CASSKVRAGANLLTF.

CDR3 loop: CASSPGGGTDTQYF. The chain uses TRBV28 and TRBJ2-3; TCRdb gives TRBD1 as the D gene, but with no DNA this cannot be confirmed. The CDR3 covers 14 residues. The germline V gene has CDR1 MDHEN and CDR2 SYDVKM.

CDR3 loop: CASSQEGTQYF. V and J are TRBV4-1 and TRBJ2-5. Germline V CDR1 and CDR2: MGHRA, YSYEKL. CDR3 size: 11 residues.

The rearrangement uses TRBV12-3 or TRBV12-4 and TRBJ1-2. CDR3 size: 15 residues. The CDR3 sequence: CASTVGWGTRNGYTF.

The chain combines TRBV15 with TRBJ2-7. The V gene's germline CDR1 is LNHNV and CDR2 YYDKDF (reference sequence). CDR3 length equals 14 residues. CDR3 sequence: CATSSRLETYEQYF.

The chain couples TRBV5-5 to TRBJ1-1; lacking DNA, the TRBD1 call made by TCRdb goes unchecked. Per the germline V gene, CDR1 is SGHKS and CDR2 is YYEKEE (reference sequence). This CDR3 has 15 amino acids. This chain's CDR3 is CASSLVTGAQTEAFF.

The chain couples TRBV6-1 to TRBJ1-4; TCRdb gives TRBD1 as the D gene, but with no DNA this cannot be confirmed. Per the germline V gene, CDR1 is MNHNS and CDR2 is SASEGT. There are 14 residues in the CDR3. CDR3 sequence: CASSAWSRGEKLFF.

CDR3 residues: CASSEVAAAYNEQFF. This chain joins TRBV6-1 and TRBJ2-1; with no DNA, the TCRdb D assignment of TRBD2 cannot be verified. The germline gives CDR1 MNHNS, CDR2 SASEGT. There are 15 residues in the CDR3.

V usage is TRBV20-1 and J usage is TRBJ1-5; TCRdb's D call of TRBD1 is untestable without DNA. Germline lookup yields CDR1 DFQATT and CDR2 SNEGSKA (reference sequence). This CDR3 has 13 residues. Here the CDR3 reads CSCRTGEFQPQHF.

V usage is TRBV7-9 and J usage is TRBJ2-5. There are 15 residues in the CDR3. Per germline, CDR1 SEHNR and CDR2 FQNEAQ (reference sequence). The CDR3 spells CASSLVSGVQETQYF. Full variable domain (outside the CDR3, taken from reference TRBV7-9 and TRBJ2-5): DTGVSQNPRHKITKRGQNVTFRCDPISEHNRLYWYRQTLGQGPEFLTYFQNEAQLEKSRLLSDRFSAERPKGSFSTLEIQRTEQGDSAMYLCASSLVSGVQETQYFGPGTRLLVL.

The V gene is TRBV5-1, the J gene TRBJ2-3; without DNA, the TCRdb call of TRBD1 cannot be checked. The CDR3 has 18 residues. The germline V gene encodes CDR1 SGHRS and CDR2 YFSETQ. CDR3 loop: CASSQKGITARSTDTQYF. Filled out from reference TRBV5-1 and TRBJ2-3, the complete variable domain reads KAGVTQTPRYLIKTRGQQVTLSCSPISGHRSVSWYQQTPGQGLQFLFEYFSETQRNKGNFPGRFSGRQFSNSRSEMNVSTLELGDSALYLCASSQKGITARSTDTQYFGPGTRLTVL.

This chain uses TRBV7-9 with TRBJ1-1; TCRdb's D call, TRBD1, is unchecked because there is no DNA. CDR1 and CDR2 from the germline V gene are SEHNR and FQNEAQ (reference sequence). This CDR3 spans 13 amino acids. The CDR3 loop reads CASSFYAGRGAFF.

The V gene is TRBV5-1, the J gene TRBJ2-1; lacking DNA, the TRBD2 call made by TCRdb goes unchecked. From germline, CDR1 is SGHRS and CDR2 YFSETQ. The CDR3 length is 15 residues. The CDR3 protein is CASSFGSGRVNEQFF.

The chain is built from TRBV7-9 and TRBJ2-7; no DNA is available, so the TRBD1 call from TCRdb remains unchecked. CDR3 length: 13 amino acids. Germline V gene sequence: CDR1 SEHNR, CDR2 FQNEAQ (reference sequence). The CDR3 loop reads CASSYQGAWEQYF.

J is TRBJ2-1 and V is TRBV20-1; there is no DNA to check the TCRdb D call of TRBD1. This CDR3 region has 18 residues. Germline V gene sequence: CDR1 DFQATT, CDR2 SNEGSKA (reference sequence). CDR3 region: CSARETPRKTISYNEQFF.

The gene calls are TRBV20-1 and TRBJ2-5; TCRdb returns TRBD2, unconfirmable since there is no DNA. This CDR3 has 14 residues. CDR1 is DFQATT and CDR2 is SNEGSKA in the germline V gene (reference sequence). The CDR3 here is CSAQPIAGGATQYF.